This TCR beta chain was sequenced in a study of T cell changes during pregnancy in multiple sclerosis. TCRdb's table, derived via immunoSEQ multiplex PCR, lists solely in-frame clones and lacks some. This table holds about 36,000 clones, around 93% found once. This specimen was CD4+ T cells from peripheral blood mononuclear cells, taken in the first trimester of pregnancy. The clonotype comes from a female donor with multiple sclerosis, enrolled in a pregnancy study.

The DNA for the CDR3 is TGTGCCAGCAGCGTAGAGGGAGGGTCCACCGGTGAGCAGTTCTTC. Translation: CASSVEGGSTGEQFF. J is TRBJ2-1 and V is TRBV9, with 7 bases aligning to TRBD2. V gave up 0 bases and J gave up 9 bases; unmatched junction bases: 9. The CDR3 sequence is 15 residues long. Germline V lookup: CDR1 SGDLS, CDR2 YYNGEE.